This entry is about one TCR beta chain. The data derive from a study of blood T cell repertoires in COVID-19. TCRdb keeps only in-frame clones here, not all; method: immunoSEQ multiplex PCR. Altogether some 150,000 clones are present, 75% to 90% being singletons, with the ten largest covering 2% to 2.5%. The V segment lost 3 bases and the J segment 0 bases; nucleotides outside the gene matches: 7. CDR1 is ENHRY, CDR2 SYGVKD, per germline. There are 18 residues in the CDR3. V gene TRBV10-3 combines with J gene TRBJ2-6, with 8 bases that match TRBD2. Sequencing input: peripheral blood. This receptor was identified in a man aged 45 to 65 with active COVID-19. DNA for the CDR3: TGTGCCATCAGTGATCTCCGGGAGGGGGGCTCTGGGGCCAACGTCCTGACTTTC. Translated: CAISDLREGGSGANVLTF.